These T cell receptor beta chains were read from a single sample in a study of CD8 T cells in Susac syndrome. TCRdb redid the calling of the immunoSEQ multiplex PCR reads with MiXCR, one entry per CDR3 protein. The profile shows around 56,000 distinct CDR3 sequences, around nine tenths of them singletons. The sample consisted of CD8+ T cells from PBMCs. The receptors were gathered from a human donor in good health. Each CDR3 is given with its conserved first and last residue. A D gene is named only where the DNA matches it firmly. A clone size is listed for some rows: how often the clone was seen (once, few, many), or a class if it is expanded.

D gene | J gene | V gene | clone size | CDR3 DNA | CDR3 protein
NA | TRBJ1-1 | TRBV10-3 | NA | TGTGCCATCAGTGAGTCGACCCGTGGGAACACTGAAGCTTTCTTT | CAISESTRGNTEAFF
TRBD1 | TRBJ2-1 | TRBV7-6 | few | TGTGCCAGCAGCTTGGGGTCGACAGGGGGTAATGAGCAGTTCTTC | CASSLGSTGGNEQFF
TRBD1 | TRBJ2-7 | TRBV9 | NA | TGTGCCAGCAGCGTAGGGGGACAGGGGATTGTCGCCTACGAGCAGTACTTC | CASSVGGQGIVAYEQYF
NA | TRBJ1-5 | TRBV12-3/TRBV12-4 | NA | TGTGCCAGCAGTATCGATGCGAATCAGCCCCAGCATTTT | CASSIDANQPQHF
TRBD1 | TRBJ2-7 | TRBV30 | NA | TGTGCCTGGAGTCGCGAGACAGGGGTCCTATTCTACGAGCAGTACTTC | CAWSRETGVLFYEQYF
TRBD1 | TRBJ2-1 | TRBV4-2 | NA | TGTGCCAGCAGCCAAGAGGACAGGGACTCCTACAATGAGCAGTTCTTC | CASSQEDRDSYNEQFF
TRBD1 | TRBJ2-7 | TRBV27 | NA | TGTGCCAGCAGCATGGACAGGGGGCTGGGGGAGCAGTACTTC | CASSMDRGLGEQYF
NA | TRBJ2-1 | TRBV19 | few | TGTGCCAGTAGTCCCCGGGGGGCTTACAATGAGCAGTTCTTC | CASSPRGAYNEQFF
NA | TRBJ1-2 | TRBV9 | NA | TGTGCCAGCAGCGGGGGACCTGGTGGTTCTGGCTACACCTTC | CASSGGPGGSGYTF
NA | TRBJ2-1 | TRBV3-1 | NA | TGTGCCAGCAGCCAAGTCCGGGGCCCGTCCTACAATGAGCAGTTCTTC | CASSQVRGPSYNEQFF